These 14 T cell receptor beta chains were all obtained from the same sample, sequenced in a study of OX40 agonist ivuxolimab in advanced cancers. Profiled with immunoSEQ multiplex PCR; TCRdb holds only in-frame clones, not every one. The repertoire consists of tens of thousands of clones, with about 90% occurring once and the leading ten covering 0.65% to 0.85%. The sequenced sample was CD4+ or CD8+ T cells sorted from blood, obtained in a trial of the OX40 agonist ivuxolimab. These receptors were obtained from an adult with an advanced solid tumor such as melanoma, head and neck, liver or kidney cancer.

This clone was found a few times. V usage is TRBV11-3 and J usage is TRBJ2-7; D not certain. CDR1 is SGHNT and CDR2 is YENEEA in the germline V gene. The V and J ends lost 2 bases and 4 bases respectively, with 3 bases between them. The CDR3 contains 11 residues. The CDR3 sequence: CASSLKYEQYF. The CDR3 DNA follows: TGTGCCAGCAGCTTAAAGTACGAGCAGTACTTC.

This chain links TRBV5-4 with TRBJ2-5; D possibly matches TRBD1 or TRBD2 (5 bases each). V lost 0 bases, J lost 7 bases, and 13 bases lay in between. This CDR3 has 14 residues. CDR1 is SGHNT, CDR2 YYREEE, per germline (reference sequence). The DNA for the CDR3 is TGTGCCAGCAGCTTGGCCTCCGGTGGGGGGACCCAGTACTTC. This translates into CASSLASGGGTQYF. Together with reference TRBV5-4 and TRBJ2-5, the CDR3 gives the full variable domain: ETGVTQSPTHLIKTRGQQVTLRCSSQSGHNTVSWYQQALGQGPQFIFQYYREEENGRGNFPPRFSGLQFPNYSSELNVNALELDDSALYLCASSLASGGGTQYFGPGTRLLVL.

The chain recombines TRBV5-8 with TRBJ1-5, with D possibly TRBD1 on 5 matching bases. The V and J ends lost 1 base and 4 bases respectively, with 9 bases between them. Germline-derived CDR1 and CDR2 are SGHTS and YDEGEE. The CDR3 consists of 14 residues. The CDR3 loop reads CASSLYQGNQPQHF. CDR3 DNA sequence: TGTGCCAGCAGCTTGTATCAGGGTAATCAGCCCCAGCATTTT.

J is TRBJ1-2 and V is TRBV4-1; D possibly corresponds to TRBD1 (5 bases). The germline gives CDR1 MGHRA, CDR2 YSYEKL. The V and J ends lost 0 bases and 0 bases respectively, with 8 bases between them. This CDR3 has 15 amino acids. The CDR3 loop reads CASSQEGRANYGYTF. The CDR3 DNA follows: TGCGCCAGCAGCCAAGAAGGCAGGGCTAACTATGGCTACACCTTC.

The chain joins TRBV7-9 to TRBJ1-4, with 8 bases that match TRBD1. CDR1 and CDR2 from the germline V gene are SEHNR and FQNEAQ (reference sequence). The CDR3 covers 16 residues. Trimming took 1 base from V and 6 from J; bases not matched to a gene: 7. CDR3 nucleotide sequence: TGTGCCAGCAGCTTAGTTGGTGCAGGGGGCCATGAAAAACTGTTTTTT. Encoded protein: CASSLVGAGGHEKLFF.

Worth noting for this clone: The identical CDR3 is also encoded by other nucleotide sequences in the sample. The genes are TRBV5-1 and TRBJ2-7, with unresolved D. Deletions cut 0 bases from V and 3 bases from J, with 4 bases between. The CDR3 runs 12 residues. Germline CDR1 SGHRS, CDR2 YFSETQ. The chain's CDR3 is CASSLEGYEQYF. In DNA, the CDR3 is TGCGCCAGCAGCTTGGAAGGCTACGAGCAGTACTTC.

V is TRBV4-2 and J is TRBJ1-2, with unresolved D. Germline V gene data show CDR1 as LGHNA and CDR2 as YNFKEQ. With 1 base removed from V and 8 bases from J, the gap between germline ends came to 14 bases. The CDR3 extends over 14 amino acids. CDR3 sequence: CASSQAEVQRGYTF. The CDR3 DNA follows: TGTGCCAGCAGCCAAGCCGAGGTGCAGCGGGGCTACACCTTC.

The CDR3 DNA sequence: TGTGCCAGCAGCTTGGGACTAGCGGGAGTGACCTACAATGAGCAGTTCTTC. Encoded protein: CASSLGLAGVTYNEQFF. This chain uses TRBV7-9 with TRBJ2-1, with TRBD2 matching over 14 bases. V dropped 3 bases and J dropped 2; count of bases not matched to a gene: 3. This CDR3 comprises 17 residues. In germline, CDR1 is SEHNR, CDR2 FQNEAQ (reference sequence).

Concerning this clone: The junction departs from germline at one end; a sequencing error may be responsible. The CDR3 sequence is CASSFWGLSYGYTF. CDR3 sequence (DNA): TGTGCCAGCAGCTTTTGGGGCCTTAGCTATGGCTACACCTTC. The chain recombines TRBV5-1 with TRBJ1-2, with D tentatively TRBD1 (5 bases). The CDR3 consists of 14 residues. Germline V gene data show CDR1 as SGHRS and CDR2 as YFSETQ.

The DNA of the CDR3 is TGTGCCAGCAGCTTGGCCGGCGGTAGAGGGATGAACACTGAAGCTTTCTTT. Translation gives CASSLAGGRGMNTEAFF. The chain has TRBV5-4 and TRBJ1-1; D gene unclear. This CDR3 spans 17 amino acids. Looked up from germline, CDR1 is SGHNT and CDR2 is YYREEE (reference sequence). V dropped 0 bases and J dropped 0 bases, with 15 bases sitting between them.

This clone has just one count. The rearrangement uses TRBV19 and TRBJ2-1; D not resolved. The germline V and J ends were trimmed by 6 bases and 9 bases, with 12 bases remaining between them. Germline CDR1 is LNHDA and CDR2 is SQIVND (reference sequence). This CDR3 is built from 12 residues. The CDR3: CASSRLSGEQFF. Written as DNA, the CDR3 is TGTGCCAGTAGCCGACTGTCTGGTGAGCAGTTCTTC. The variable domain in full, with the rest retrieved from reference TRBV19 and TRBJ2-1, is DGGITQSPKYLFRKEGQNVTLSCEQNLNHDAMYWYRQDPGQGLRLIYYSQIVNDFQKGDIAEGYSVSREKKESFPLTVTSAQKNPTAFYLCASSRLSGEQFFGPGTRLTVL.

J is TRBJ1-2 and V is TRBV9, with a tentative D call TRBD1 (5 bases). Germline CDR1 reads SGDLS; CDR2 reads YYNGEE. The CDR3 runs 14 residues. With 0 bases removed from V and 3 bases from J, the gap between germline ends came to 9 bases. CDR3 in amino acids: CASSVEEGHYGYTF. For the CDR3, the DNA is TGTGCCAGCAGCGTAGAGGAGGGACACTATGGCTACACCTTC.

This sequence joins TRBV4-2 and TRBJ2-5; D is unresolved. In germline, CDR1 is LGHNA, CDR2 YNFKEQ. The ends were cut back, 2 bases at V and 5 bases at J, with 12 bases in the middle. The CDR3 consists of 14 residues. The CDR3, as DNA: TGTGCCAGCAGCCAACTAAGGGCCGGGGAGACCCAGTACTTC. Amino acids: CASSQLRAGETQYF.

V and J are TRBV7-3 and TRBJ1-1; perhaps TRBD1 as D (6 bases). There are 15 residues in the CDR3. Trimming shortened V by 5 bases and J by 4 bases, and 17 bases separated the two germline ends. Germline V gene lookup returns CDR1 SGHTA and CDR2 FQGTGA. CDR3 bases: TGTGCCAGCAGCCCAGCAGGGGCGAGTGGCACTGAAGCTTTCTTT. Amino acid sequence: CASSPAGASGTEAFF.